What follows are 27 T cell receptor beta chains derived from one specimen sequenced in a study of blood T cells in healthy people across ages. For the second PCR, which ran for roughly 6 to 11 cycles, a sample-barcoded 5' primer and a J-beta primer mix were used. Each CDR3 protein gets one entry after TCRdb re-called the 5' RACE reads with MiXCR. The table lists hundreds of thousands of distinct CDR3 sequences, roughly 30% of them singletons. Sequencing input: blood. Receptor source: a woman older than 75 in good health.

In this sample, this clonotype turned up many times. The genes are TRBV15 and TRBJ1-2; the match to TRBD1 covers 7 bases. This CDR3 region has 17 residues. V lost 0 bases, J lost 2 bases, and 9 bases stayed unmatched. Germline-derived CDR1 and CDR2 are LNHNV and YYDKDF (reference sequence). The CDR3 reads CATSRDTGRGLNYGYTF. CDR3 nucleotides: TGTGCCACCAGCAGAGATACGGGCAGGGGGTTGAACTATGGCTACACCTTC.

On this clonotype itself: A much larger clone sits a single nucleotide away, making a read error possible. The chain links TRBV9 to TRBJ1-1, with D perhaps matching TRBD1 (5 bases). This CDR3 comprises 15 residues. V was shortened by 2 bases and J by 4 bases, with 15 bases between the two germline ends. CDR1 and CDR2 (germline): SGDLS, YYNGEE. CDR3 nucleotides: TGTGCCAGCAGCGTCGATCAGGGAGAGGTCACTGAAGCTTTCTTT. Protein: CASSVDQGEVTEAFF.

The chain is built from TRBV6-1 and TRBJ1-5; no clear D. V lost 7 bases to trimming and J lost 1 base, with 8 bases between them. The germline gives CDR1 MNHNS, CDR2 SASEGT. The CDR3 has 13 residues. CDR3 DNA: TGTGCCAGCATTGGCGGGAGCAATCAGCCCCAGCATTTT. Its protein product is CASIGGSNQPQHF.

At least ten counts were recorded for this clonotype. This may be a read error: a much more frequent sequence differs by one nucleotide. The genes are TRBV12-3 or TRBV12-4 and TRBJ2-7; 8 bases agree with TRBD2. The CDR3 extends over 15 amino acids. Trimming took 7 bases from V and 7 from J; bases not matched to a gene: 15. Written as DNA, the CDR3 is TGTGCCAGCAACCCAACTAGCGGAACCTACAATGAGCAGTACTTC. It is translated as CASNPTSGTYNEQYF.

This clonotype was counted a few times. A much larger clone differs from this one at a single base, so this may be a read error. The chain joins TRBV5-1 to TRBJ2-5; 8 bases map to TRBD1. Unmatched junction bases numbered 11, after V lost 5 bases and J lost 11 bases. Germline CDR1 reads SGHRS; CDR2 reads YFSETQ. CDR3 length equals 13 residues. CDR3: CASRTGANNEQYF. The CDR3 nucleotides read TGCGCCAGCAGGACAGGGGCGAACAATGAGCAGTACTTC.

This clonotype showed up many times. The chain joins TRBV7-6 to TRBJ2-4; D possibly corresponds to TRBD2 (5 bases). CDR1 and CDR2 from the germline V gene are SGHVS and FNYEAQ. V was trimmed by 3 bases and J by 1 base, leaving 22 bases between them. The CDR3 sequence is 19 residues long. This chain's CDR3 is CASSLWPRLFSWAKNIQYF. CDR3 DNA: TGTGCCAGCAGCTTGTGGCCGAGACTATTCTCCTGGGCCAAAAACATTCAGTACTTC.

This clonotype showed up many times. The gene calls are TRBV20-1 and TRBJ2-7, with 10 bases fitting TRBD2. Trimming cost V 2 bases and J 4 bases; bases outside gene matches: 5. The CDR3 runs to 14 residues. The V gene's germline CDR1 is DFQATT and CDR2 SNEGSKA (reference sequence). The DNA for the CDR3 is TGCAGTGCTAGACCTAGCGGGGGTTATTACGAGCAGTACTTC. This gives the protein CSARPSGGYYEQYF.

The chain links TRBV12-3 or TRBV12-4 to TRBJ2-2; 7 bases line up with TRBD2. This CDR3 region has 16 residues. V was clipped by 2 bases and J by 5 bases; unmatched bases: 8. The CDR3 protein is CASSLQRGRRTGELFF. CDR3 coding DNA: TGTGCCAGCAGTTTACAGCGGGGCCGGAGAACCGGGGAGCTGTTTTTT.

The CDR3: CASSVAGRGVEQYF. DNA for the CDR3: TGTGCCAGCAGCGTAGCTGGCAGGGGCGTTGAGCAGTACTTC. The chain employs TRBV9 and TRBJ2-7; possibly TRBD1 for D (6 bases). The V end was cut by 0 bases, the J end by 7 bases, with 14 bases between. The CDR3 is 14 residues long. CDR1 and CDR2 (germline): SGDLS, YYNGEE. The full variable domain, its missing parts supplied by reference TRBV9 and TRBJ2-7, is DSGVTQTPKHLITATGQRVTLRCSPRSGDLSVYWYQQSLDQGLQFLIQYYNGEERAKGNILERFSAQQFPDLHSELNLSSLELGDSALYFCASSVAGRGVEQYFGPGTRLTVT.

Comment on this clonotype: The conserved phenylalanine or tryptophan is not found at the CDR3 terminus, so this likely reflects a read error. The chain joins TRBV7-9 to TRBJ2-3; 7 bases agree with TRBD2. Germline lookup yields CDR1 SEHNR and CDR2 FQNEAQ (reference sequence). J lost 2 bases, V lost 1 base, and 3 bases had no gene match. The CDR3 has 15 residues. CDR3 in DNA: TGTGCCAGCAGCTTAGGTGGGGGGGTCACAGATACGCAGTATTGT. Translated: CASSLGGGVTDTQYC.

The chain employs TRBV5-1 and TRBJ2-7, with a weak D call TRBD2 (6 bases). The V gene lost 4 bases and the J gene lost 0 bases, with 14 bases spanning the gap. The V gene's germline CDR1 is SGHRS and CDR2 YFSETQ. The CDR3 totals 15 residues. The DNA of the CDR3 is TGCGCCAGCAGCGAGGCCGGGAGCTACTCCTACGAGCAGTACTTC. Translation: CASSEAGSYSYEQYF.

This clonotype turned up a few times. V is TRBV30 and J is TRBJ1-1; D ambiguous. Looked up from germline, CDR1 is GTSNPN and CDR2 is SVGIG (reference sequence). The CDR3 runs 10 residues. Trimming removed 5 bases from V and 5 bases from J, with 6 bases in between. CDR3 coding DNA: TGTGCCTGGTTACGAACTGAAGCTTTCTTT. It yields the protein CAWLRTEAFF. The full variable domain, completed using reference TRBV30 and TRBJ1-1, is SQTIHQWPATLVQPVGSPLSLECTVEGTSNPNLYWYRQAAGRGLQLLFYSVGIGQISSEVPQNLSASRPQDRQFILSSKKLLLSDSGFYLCAWLRTEAFFGQGTRLTVV.

The table lists this clonotype with many counts. The chain employs TRBV29-1 and TRBJ2-1, with a weak D call TRBD1 (5 bases). CDR3 size: 13 residues. Germline assignment: CDR1 SQVTM and CDR2 ANQGSEA. With 6 bases removed from V and 4 bases from J, the gap between germline ends came to 13 bases. The chain's CDR3 is CSVTGTKYNEQFF. CDR3 nucleotides: TGCAGCGTCACAGGAACCAAATACAATGAGCAGTTCTTC.

Only a few counts were recorded for this clonotype. With a much larger clone just one base away, this may be a read error. The chain carries TRBV11-2 and TRBJ2-7; D possibly uses TRBD1 or TRBD2 (6 bases each). CDR3 length equals 14 residues. V gave up 0 bases and J gave up 7 bases, with 13 bases separating them. Germline CDR1 and CDR2: SGHAT and FQNNGV. DNA for the CDR3: TGTGCCAGCAGCTTAGATGGGGGGCGAGGGGAGCAGTACTTC. Translating it yields CASSLDGGRGEQYF.

This clonotype was detected ten times or more. The rearrangement links TRBV5-5 to TRBJ1-1; TRBD1 is a possible D gene (5 bases). CDR1 SGHKS and CDR2 YYEKEE come from the germline V gene (reference sequence). V lost 5 bases to trimming and J lost 3 bases, with 14 bases between them. This CDR3 spans 14 amino acids. The CDR3 protein is CASSLKGRDTEAFF. The DNA of the CDR3 is TGTGCCAGCAGTTTGAAGGGGAGGGACACTGAAGCTTTCTTT.

This clonotype was recorded many times. The chain employs TRBV10-3 and TRBJ1-5, with a tentative D call TRBD1 (5 bases). Germline V CDR1 and CDR2: ENHRY, SYGVKD. V lost 4 bases and J 1 base, leaving 11 bases between the germline ends. This CDR3 has 15 residues. CDR3 loop: CAISADRGSNQPQHF. The CDR3 DNA reads TGTGCCATCAGTGCTGACAGAGGAAGCAATCAGCCCCAGCATTTT.

Comments on this clonotype: This could be a read error, since a much larger clone is one nucleotide away. The chain combines TRBV20-1 with TRBJ2-3; TRBD1 matches at 7 bases. The germline gives CDR1 DFQATT, CDR2 SNEGSKA (reference sequence). The CDR3 sequence is 14 residues long. The trim removed 5 bases at V and 3 bases at J, leaving 8 bases unmatched. The CDR3 DNA reads TGCAGTGCTGTCGACAGGGCATTGACAGATACGCAGTATTTT. Amino acids: CSAVDRALTDTQYF.

This clonotype was seen at least ten times. This sequence joins TRBV11-2 and TRBJ1-2; 7 bases fit TRBD1. Germline CDR1 is SGHAT and CDR2 is FQNNGV. The CDR3 is 14 amino acids. Trimming at V came to 5 bases and at J to 3 bases, leaving 6 bases not matched to a gene. The CDR3 coding sequence is TGTGCCAGCAGCCCCGACGGGACAGACTATGGCTACACCTTC. It encodes CASSPDGTDYGYTF.

As DNA, the CDR3 is TGCAGTGCTAGCCGGGACAGGGGATCTGGAAACACCATATATTTT. Its protein is CSASRDRGSGNTIYF. The chain couples TRBV20-1 to TRBJ1-3; TRBD1 aligns across 10 bases. The CDR3 covers 15 residues. Germline V CDR1 and CDR2: DFQATT, SNEGSKA (reference sequence). J gave up 1 base and V 3 bases, and 3 bases lay outside the gene matches.

The table lists this clonotype with many counts. The chain carries TRBV29-1 and TRBJ2-1, with 10 bases matching TRBD2. Trimming cost V 4 bases and J 4 bases; bases outside gene matches: 4. In germline, CDR1 is SQVTM, CDR2 ANQGSEA. CDR3 length equals 14 residues. CDR3 DNA: TGCAGCGTTGGGCAGCGGGGGGGATACAATGAGCAGTTCTTC. Encoded protein: CSVGQRGGYNEQFF.

As concerns this clonotype: This may be a read error: a much more frequent sequence differs by one nucleotide. The chain links TRBV5-1 to TRBJ2-1; 9 nucleotides line up with TRBD2. Germline V gene lookup returns CDR1 SGHRS and CDR2 YFSETQ. This CDR3 contains 14 residues. The V and J ends lost 2 bases and 13 bases, in that order; junction bases with no gene match: 10. The CDR3 DNA reads as TGCGCCAGCAGCTTCTCTAGCGGGGAAGAGACCCAGTTCTTC. This sequence encodes CASSFSSGEETQFF.

The chain uses TRBV7-9 and TRBJ1-2; D not certain. This CDR3 has 12 residues. Germline lookup yields CDR1 SEHNR and CDR2 FQNEAQ (reference sequence). V shed 4 bases and J shed 4 bases, with 7 bases lying between them. CDR3 in amino acids: CASSSSPYGYTF. The CDR3 DNA is TGTGCCAGCAGCTCCAGCCCCTATGGCTACACCTTC. Supplemented by reference TRBV7-9 and TRBJ1-2, the full variable domain reads DTGVSQNPRHKITKRGQNVTFRCDPISEHNRLYWYRQTLGQGPEFLTYFQNEAQLEKSRLLSDRFSAERPKGSFSTLEIQRTEQGDSAMYLCASSSSPYGYTFGSGTRLTVV.

The rearrangement joins TRBV20-1 to TRBJ1-1, with TRBD1 as a possible D gene (5 bases). The V gene's germline CDR1 is DFQATT and CDR2 SNEGSKA (reference sequence). The CDR3 is 13 residues long. V was cut by 2 bases and J by 6 bases, with 13 bases left in between. The CDR3 coding sequence is TGCAGTGCTAGAATTCCGGGGGGAGCTGAAGCTTTCTTT. Encoded protein: CSARIPGGAEAFF.

This clonotype was counted ten times or more. The CDR3 DNA is TGTGCCATCAGTGCGGTAATTCATGAAAAACTGTTTTTT. Encoded protein: CAISAVIHEKLFF. The chain joins TRBV10-3 to TRBJ1-4; D ambiguous. V shed 4 bases and J shed 6 bases, with 9 bases lying between them. The CDR3 has 13 residues. Germline CDR1 reads ENHRY; CDR2 reads SYGVKD.

This clonotype was picked up many times. CDR3: CASSLGGGGPPLHF. The CDR3, as DNA: TGTGCCAGCAGCTTGGGAGGGGGCGGGCCACCCCTCCACTTT. V gene TRBV7-2 combines with J gene TRBJ1-6, with 7 nucleotides matching TRBD1. Germline CDR1 reads SGHTA; CDR2 reads FQGNSA. The ends lost 3 bases at V and 11 bases at J; junction bases unmatched: 7. CDR3 size: 14 residues.

This clonotype was counted between two and nine times. The genes are TRBV21-1 and TRBJ2-4; the DNA was not compared with TRBD1, the D call given in the table. TRBV21-1 is a known pseudogene. This CDR3 has 17 amino acids. DNA for the CDR3: TGTGCCAGCAGGGACCTCCTAGAGGGGGGAGGAATGAACATTCAGTACTTC. It codes for CASRDLLEGGGMNIQYF.

This clonotype was recorded many times. J is TRBJ2-4 and V is TRBV7-2; TRBD1 matches at 11 bases. J gave up 0 bases and V 1 base, and 14 bases lay outside the gene matches. The CDR3 length is 21 residues. CDR1 is SGHTA, CDR2 FQGNSA, per germline. CDR3 amino acids: CASSLVFTGQGGILAKNIQYF. The CDR3, as DNA: TGTGCCAGCAGCTTAGTATTTACGGGACAGGGGGGAATCTTAGCCAAAAACATTCAGTACTTC.